These 10 T cell receptor beta chains came from one sample sequenced in a study of cytomegalovirus exposure and HLA in healthy donors. The primer mix had 60 Vbeta and 13 Jbeta primers. Clones were sequenced by immunoSEQ multiplex PCR, and TCRdb holds only the in-frame ones, with some missing. The sample includes roughly 140,000 clones, nearly 80% of them seen just once. Material for sequencing was PBMCs. These receptor sequences come from a male donor in good health and CMV-seronegative.

This rearrangement joins TRBV9 to TRBJ2-6, with TRBD1 as a possible D gene (5 bases). The CDR3 has 15 residues. V lost 4 bases and J lost 0, with 8 bases in between. Germline CDR1 and CDR2: SGDLS and YYNGEE. CDR3 loop: CASSSTGSGANVLTF. In nucleotides, the CDR3 is TGTGCCAGCAGCTCCACAGGCTCTGGGGCCAACGTCCTGACTTTC.

This chain uses TRBV14 with TRBJ1-3; no firm D call. This CDR3 region has 13 residues. The V and J ends lost 1 base and 4 bases respectively, with 5 bases between them. Germline assignment: CDR1 SGHDN and CDR2 FVKESK. The CDR3 DNA is TGTGCCAGCAGCCAAGGCCGGGGAAACACCATATATTTT. Its protein product is CASSQGRGNTIYF.

The V and J genes are TRBV4-1 and TRBJ1-5; D is unclear. V was pared by 4 bases and J by 2 bases, with 12 bases between. Germline V CDR1 and CDR2: MGHRA, YSYEKL. CDR3 length: 15 residues. The chain's CDR3 is CASSLMVGGNQPQHF. As DNA, the CDR3 is TGCGCCAGCAGCCTCATGGTCGGGGGCAATCAGCCCCAGCATTTT.

The CDR3 nucleotides read TGTGCCAGCAGCGCAACGACAGGGGGCGGACATAGCAATCAGCCCCAGCATTTT. Amino acids: CASSATTGGGHSNQPQHF. The V gene is TRBV5-6, the J gene TRBJ1-5; 10 bases fit TRBD1. After removal of 4 bases from V and 0 bases from J, the junction contained 10 bases not matched to a gene. From germline, CDR1 is SGHDT and CDR2 YYEEEE. The CDR3 loop spans 18 amino acids.

V gene TRBV5-4 combines with J gene TRBJ2-5, with D tentatively TRBD2 (7 bases). V gave up 4 bases and J gave up 3 bases, with 13 bases separating them. CDR3 size: 14 residues. Germline CDR1 SGHNT, CDR2 YYREEE (reference sequence). Here the CDR3 reads CASSERGGKETQYF. The DNA of the CDR3 is TGTGCCAGCAGCGAGAGGGGGGGGAAAGAGACCCAGTACTTC.

This chain joins TRBV5-4 and TRBJ2-1; 7 nucleotides agree with TRBD2. V lost 4 bases, J lost 2 bases, and 3 bases stayed unmatched. The length of the CDR3 is 14 residues. Germline V lookup: CDR1 SGHNT, CDR2 YYREEE (reference sequence). The DNA of the CDR3 is TGTGCCAGCAGCCCCGGGACTACCTACAATGAGCAGTTCTTC. Residues: CASSPGTTYNEQFF.

This clone was recorded a few times. This chain joins TRBV10-3 and TRBJ1-1; D ambiguous. CDR3 length: 12 amino acids. Trimming left V 0 bases short and J 6 bases short, with 5 bases between. From germline, CDR1 is ENHRY and CDR2 SYGVKD. The CDR3 loop reads CAISESSSEAFF. DNA of the CDR3: TGTGCCATCAGTGAGTCGAGTTCTGAAGCTTTCTTT.

This clone appeared a single time. CDR3 sequence: CASSPKSGEQGFLNEQFF. The DNA of the CDR3 is TGTGCCAGCAGCCCAAAATCGGGGGAGCAGGGTTTTCTTAATGAGCAGTTCTTC. The chain recombines TRBV7-9 with TRBJ2-1; D possibly corresponds to TRBD2 (6 bases). Looked up from germline, CDR1 is SEHNR and CDR2 is FQNEAQ (reference sequence). V lost 5 bases, J lost 7 bases, and 27 bases lay in between. CDR3 size: 18 residues. The entire variable domain, with the rest obtained from reference TRBV7-9 and TRBJ2-1, is as follows: DTGVSQNPRHKITKRGQNVTFRCDPISEHNRLYWYRQTLGQGPEFLTYFQNEAQLEKSRLLSDRFSAERPKGSFSTLEIQRTEQGDSAMYLCASSPKSGEQGFLNEQFFGPGTRLTVL.

The chain recombines TRBV29-1 with TRBJ2-3; 7 bases map to TRBD2. Germline V lookup: CDR1 SQVTM, CDR2 ANQGSEA. With V trimmed by 6 bases and J by 2 bases, 11 bases remained unmatched. The CDR3 has 15 amino acids. The CDR3 protein is CSVARLAGITDTQYF. CDR3 DNA: TGCAGCGTGGCGAGACTAGCAGGGATCACAGATACGCAGTATTTT.

J is TRBJ2-7 and V is TRBV5-6; D unclear. Deletions cut 5 bases from V and 3 bases from J, with 9 bases between. This CDR3 is 12 amino acids long. CDR1 SGHDT and CDR2 YYEEEE come from the germline V gene. Here the CDR3 DNA reads TGTGCCAGCAGTTCTGACTTCTACGAGCAGTACTTC. It specifies CASSSDFYEQYF.